This entry features one T cell receptor beta chain sequence. No antigen is known for it. The repertoire was sequenced with immunoSEQ multiplex PCR; TCRdb's copy has only in-frame clones and lacks some. This sample carries approximately 150,000 clones, about 90% of them seen once, and the ten largest clones take around 6.9%. Unmatched junction bases numbered 2, after V lost 8 bases and J lost 5 bases. Germline CDR1 and CDR2: LNHDA and SQIVND (reference sequence). The CDR3 length is 11 residues. This sample stems from a study of T cell responses to AZD1222 COVID-19 vaccine. Findings and limits, study-wide: None of the repertoires were sampled until the peak T cell response had passed. Two AZD1222 doses significantly raised spike-specific TCR breadth and depth over controls.

The TCR sequence derives from an adult who received the MenACWY meningococcal vaccine as a control. The V call is TRBV19, the J call TRBJ2-5; TRBD1 matches at 7 bases. Sample: peripheral blood, taken 28 days after the second dose of the MenACWY control vaccine. CDR3 DNA sequence: TGTGCCAGTCGACAGGGCGAGACCCAGTACTTC. Its translation is CASRQGETQYF.